A single sample is the source of the 2 T cell receptor beta chains below, sequenced in a study of cytomegalovirus exposure and HLA in healthy donors. Primers included in the PCR were 60 Vbeta and 13 Jbeta primers. Produced via immunoSEQ multiplex PCR; TCRdb's table is partial and in-frame only. The table lists 200,000 to 250,000 clones, over 80% of them singletons. Material for sequencing was PBMCs. The source is a middle-aged woman in good health and CMV-seropositive.

J is TRBJ1-2 and V is TRBV6-4, with TRBD1 matching 7 bases. Germline V CDR1 and CDR2: MRHNA, SNTAGT. V shed 3 bases, J shed 2 bases, and the junction held 6 bases outside the gene matches. The CDR3 runs 15 residues. The CDR3 DNA sequence: TGTGCCAGCAGTGAGGGAGACAGGGCAAACTATGGCTACACCTTC. This encodes CASSEGDRANYGYTF.

CDR3: CATAYRGSADTQYF. The CDR3 coding sequence is TGTGCCACAGCTTACAGGGGAAGTGCAGATACGCAGTATTTT. This chain uses TRBV15 with TRBJ2-3; 7 bases match TRBD1. V trimming: 9 bases; J trimming: 4 bases; junction bases outside the gene matches: 10. CDR3 length: 14 amino acids. Per germline, CDR1 LNHNV and CDR2 YYDKDF (reference sequence).